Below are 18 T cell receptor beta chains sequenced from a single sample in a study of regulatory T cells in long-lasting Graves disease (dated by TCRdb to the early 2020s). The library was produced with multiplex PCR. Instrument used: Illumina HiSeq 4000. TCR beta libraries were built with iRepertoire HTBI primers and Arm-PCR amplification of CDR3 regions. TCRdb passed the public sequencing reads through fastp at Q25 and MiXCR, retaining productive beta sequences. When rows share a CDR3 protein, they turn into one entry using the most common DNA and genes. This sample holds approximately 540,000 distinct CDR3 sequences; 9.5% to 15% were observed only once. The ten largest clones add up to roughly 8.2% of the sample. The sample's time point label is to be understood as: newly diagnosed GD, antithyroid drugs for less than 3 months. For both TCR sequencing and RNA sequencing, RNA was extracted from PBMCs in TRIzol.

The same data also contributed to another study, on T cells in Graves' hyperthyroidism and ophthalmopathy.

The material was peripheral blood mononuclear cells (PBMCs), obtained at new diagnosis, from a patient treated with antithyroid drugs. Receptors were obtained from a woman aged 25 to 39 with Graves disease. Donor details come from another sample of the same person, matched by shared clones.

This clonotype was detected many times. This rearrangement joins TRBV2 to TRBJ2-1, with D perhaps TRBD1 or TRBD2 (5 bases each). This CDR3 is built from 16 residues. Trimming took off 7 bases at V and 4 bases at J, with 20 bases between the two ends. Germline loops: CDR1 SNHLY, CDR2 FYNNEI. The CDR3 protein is CASKGTIQGLYNEQFF. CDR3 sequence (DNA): TGTGCCAGCAAGGGGACCATCCAGGGCTTATACAATGAGCAGTTCTTC.

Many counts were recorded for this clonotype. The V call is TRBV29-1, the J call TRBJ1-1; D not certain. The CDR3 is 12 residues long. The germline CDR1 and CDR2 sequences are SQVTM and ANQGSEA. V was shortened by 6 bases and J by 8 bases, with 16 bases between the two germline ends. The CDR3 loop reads CSVLTGSGEAFF. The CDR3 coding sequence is TGCAGCGTCCTGACTGGGTCCGGGGAAGCTTTCTTT.

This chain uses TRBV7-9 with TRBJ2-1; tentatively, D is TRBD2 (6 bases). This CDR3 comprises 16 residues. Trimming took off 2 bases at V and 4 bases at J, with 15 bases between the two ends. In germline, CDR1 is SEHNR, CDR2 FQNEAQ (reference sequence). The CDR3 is CASSLRGTPLYNEQFF. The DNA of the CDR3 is TGTGCCAGCAGCTTACGGGGGACCCCCCTATACAATGAGCAGTTCTTC.

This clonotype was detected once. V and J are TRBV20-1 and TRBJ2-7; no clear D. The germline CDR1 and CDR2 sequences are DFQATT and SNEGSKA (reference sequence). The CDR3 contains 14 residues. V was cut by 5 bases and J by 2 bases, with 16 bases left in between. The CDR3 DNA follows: TGCAGTGCTTTTACCTCCCCGGGCACCTACGAGCAGTACTTC. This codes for CSAFTSPGTYEQYF.

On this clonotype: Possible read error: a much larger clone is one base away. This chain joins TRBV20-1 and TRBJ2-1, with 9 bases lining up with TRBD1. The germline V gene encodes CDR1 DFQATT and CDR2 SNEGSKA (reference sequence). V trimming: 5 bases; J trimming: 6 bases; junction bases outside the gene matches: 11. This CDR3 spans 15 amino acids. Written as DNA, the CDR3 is TGCAGTGCTGGGTCGGACAGGGGCGAAATCAATGAGCAGTTCTTC. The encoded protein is CSAGSDRGEINEQFF.

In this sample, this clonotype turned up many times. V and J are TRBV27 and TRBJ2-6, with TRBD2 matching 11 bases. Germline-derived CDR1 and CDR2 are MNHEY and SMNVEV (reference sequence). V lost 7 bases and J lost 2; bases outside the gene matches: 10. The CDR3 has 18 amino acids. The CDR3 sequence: CASTPLAGGHAGANVLTF. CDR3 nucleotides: TGTGCCAGCACTCCTCTAGCGGGAGGACACGCTGGGGCCAACGTCCTGACTTTC.

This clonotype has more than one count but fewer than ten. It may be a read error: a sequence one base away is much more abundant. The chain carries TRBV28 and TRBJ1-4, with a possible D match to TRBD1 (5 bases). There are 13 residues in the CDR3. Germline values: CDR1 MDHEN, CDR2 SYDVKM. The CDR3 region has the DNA TGTGCCAGTTTGGGGGGTCGGTATGAAAAACTGTTGTTT. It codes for CASLGGRYEKLLF.

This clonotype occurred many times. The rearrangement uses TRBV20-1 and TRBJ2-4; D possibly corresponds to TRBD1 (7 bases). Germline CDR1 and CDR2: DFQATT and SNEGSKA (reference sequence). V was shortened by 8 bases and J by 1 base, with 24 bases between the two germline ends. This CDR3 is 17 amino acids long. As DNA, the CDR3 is TGCAGTATGCAACTACAAGGGGGCGCGGGGGCCAAAAACATTCAGTACTTC. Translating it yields CSMQLQGGAGAKNIQYF.

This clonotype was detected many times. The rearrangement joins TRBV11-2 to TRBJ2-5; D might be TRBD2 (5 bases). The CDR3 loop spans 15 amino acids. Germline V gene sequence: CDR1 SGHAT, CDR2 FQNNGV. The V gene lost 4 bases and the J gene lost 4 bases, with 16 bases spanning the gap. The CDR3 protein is CASSSRGLAGETQYF. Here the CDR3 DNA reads TGTGCCAGCAGCTCGCGTGGGCTAGCTGGAGAGACCCAGTACTTC.

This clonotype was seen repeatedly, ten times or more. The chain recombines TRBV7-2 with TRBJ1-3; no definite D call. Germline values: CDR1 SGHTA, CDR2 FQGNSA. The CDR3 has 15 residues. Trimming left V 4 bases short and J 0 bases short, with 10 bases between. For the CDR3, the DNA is TGTGCCAGCAGCTCCGAACGGTTCTCTGGAAACACCATATATTTT. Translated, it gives CASSSERFSGNTIYF. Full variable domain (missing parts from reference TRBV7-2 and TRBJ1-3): GAGVSQSPSNKVTEKGKDVELRCDPISGHTALYWYRQSLGQGLEFLIYFQGNSAPDKSGLPSDRFSAERTGGSVSTLTIQRTQQEDSAVYLCASSSERFSGNTIYFGEGSWLTVV.

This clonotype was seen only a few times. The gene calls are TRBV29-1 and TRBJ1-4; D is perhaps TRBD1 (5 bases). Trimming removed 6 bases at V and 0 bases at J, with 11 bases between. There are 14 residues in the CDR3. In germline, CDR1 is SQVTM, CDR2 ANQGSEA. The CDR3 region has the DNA TGCAGCGTGGGGGACCCAGCAACTAATGAAAAACTGTTTTTT. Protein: CSVGDPATNEKLFF.

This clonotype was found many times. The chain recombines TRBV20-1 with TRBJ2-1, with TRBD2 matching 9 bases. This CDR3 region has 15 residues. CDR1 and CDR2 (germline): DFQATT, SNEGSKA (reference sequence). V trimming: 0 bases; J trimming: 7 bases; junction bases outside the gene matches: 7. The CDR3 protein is CSARDWAGGENEQFF. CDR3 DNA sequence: TGCAGTGCTAGAGATTGGGCGGGAGGGGAGAATGAGCAGTTCTTC.

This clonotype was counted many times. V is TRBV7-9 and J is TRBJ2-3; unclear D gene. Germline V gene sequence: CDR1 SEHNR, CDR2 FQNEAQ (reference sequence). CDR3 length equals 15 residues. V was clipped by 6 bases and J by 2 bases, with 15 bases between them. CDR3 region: CASSQWILNTDTQYF. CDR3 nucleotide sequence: TGTGCCAGCAGTCAGTGGATCCTTAACACAGATACGCAGTATTTT.

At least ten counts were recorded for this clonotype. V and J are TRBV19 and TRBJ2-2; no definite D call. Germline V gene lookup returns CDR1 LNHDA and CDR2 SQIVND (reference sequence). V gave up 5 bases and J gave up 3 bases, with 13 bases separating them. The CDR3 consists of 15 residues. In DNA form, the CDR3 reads TGTGCCAGTAGTTCCATCAGTTACGACACCGGGGAGCTGTTTTTT. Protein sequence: CASSSISYDTGELFF.

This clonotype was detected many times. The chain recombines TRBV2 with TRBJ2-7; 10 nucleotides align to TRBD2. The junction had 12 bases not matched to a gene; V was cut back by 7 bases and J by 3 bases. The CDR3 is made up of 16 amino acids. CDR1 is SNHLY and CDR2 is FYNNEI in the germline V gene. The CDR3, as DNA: TGTGCCAGCATGGGTGATCCTAGCGGGAGTGTCTACGAGCAGTACTTC. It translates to CASMGDPSGSVYEQYF.

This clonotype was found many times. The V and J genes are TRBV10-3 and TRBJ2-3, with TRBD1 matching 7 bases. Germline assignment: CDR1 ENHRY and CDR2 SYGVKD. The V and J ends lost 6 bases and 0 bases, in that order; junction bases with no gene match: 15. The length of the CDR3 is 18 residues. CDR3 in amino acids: CAISSFFLTGNSTDTQYF. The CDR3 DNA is TGTGCCATCAGCTCCTTTTTTTTGACAGGGAATAGCACAGATACGCAGTATTTT.

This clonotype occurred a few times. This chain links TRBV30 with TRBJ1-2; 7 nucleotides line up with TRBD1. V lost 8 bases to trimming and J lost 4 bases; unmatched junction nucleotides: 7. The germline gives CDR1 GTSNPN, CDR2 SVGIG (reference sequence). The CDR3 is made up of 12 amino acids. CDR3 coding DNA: TGTGCCCACAGGGGATATATCTATGGCTACACCTTC. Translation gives CAHRGYIYGYTF.

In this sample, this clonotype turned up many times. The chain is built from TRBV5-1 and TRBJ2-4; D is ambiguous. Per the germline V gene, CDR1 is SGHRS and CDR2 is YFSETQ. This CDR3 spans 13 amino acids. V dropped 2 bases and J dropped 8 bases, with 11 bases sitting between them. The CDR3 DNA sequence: TGCGCCAGCAGCTTTACAGAGGTGGACATTCAGTACTTC. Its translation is CASSFTEVDIQYF.